Following are 2 T cell receptor beta chains from one sample sequenced in a study of T cell responses to AZD1222 COVID-19 vaccine. Generated by immunoSEQ multiplex PCR, the TCRdb table keeps only in-frame clones and is missing some. This table has 75,000 to 100,000 clones, around 86% appearing once. This specimen consisted of peripheral blood, obtained on day 0 of AZD1222 vaccination. The receptors shown here come from an adult in good health.

The chain carries TRBV24-1 and TRBJ1-2; D is unclear. V lost 0 bases, J lost 6 bases, and 4 bases lay in between. Germline V lookup: CDR1 KGHDR, CDR2 SFDVKD. CDR3 size: 12 residues. The CDR3 reads CATSDLGDGYTF. The CDR3 nucleotides read TGTGCCACCAGTGATTTGGGGGATGGCTACACCTTC.

The V and J genes are TRBV6-5 and TRBJ1-2; D perhaps matches TRBD1 (5 bases). The germline V gene has CDR1 MNHEY and CDR2 SVGAGI. The CDR3 runs 15 residues. V was clipped by 6 bases and J by 3 bases, with 17 bases between them. CDR3 DNA sequence: TGTGCCAGCAGAAAAACAGGCGGAGGTGACTATGGCTACACCTTC. It yields the protein CASRKTGGGDYGYTF.